What follows are 7 T cell receptor beta chains derived from one specimen sequenced in a study of blood T cell repertoires in COVID-19. This table comes from immunoSEQ multiplex PCR, and its TCRdb copy is limited to in-frame clones, with some not included. The repertoire includes approximately 100,000 clones, approximately 90% of them detected once, and 17% sits in the top ten. The sample taken for sequencing was peripheral blood. The receptors were sampled from a woman aged 80 or over in a cohort sampled during active COVID-19.

This sequence joins TRBV3-1 (or the pseudogene TRBV3-2) and TRBJ2-7, with TRBD2 matching 7 bases. The V and J ends lost 4 bases and 9 bases, in that order; junction bases with no gene match: 9. This CDR3 region has 13 residues. Per germline, CDR1 LGHDT and CDR2 YNNKEL (reference sequence). CDR3 DNA: TGTGCCAGCAGCCTGCCTAGCGGAAGGGGGCAGTACTTC. Residues: CASSLPSGRGQYF.

In regard to this clone: The same CDR3 is also encoded by other DNA sequences in this sample. The genes are TRBV6-5 and TRBJ1-5; 7 bases are a match to TRBD1. Per germline, CDR1 MNHEY and CDR2 SVGAGI. J was trimmed by 2 bases and V by 6 bases; bases with no gene match: 4. This CDR3 contains 14 residues. The CDR3 nucleotides are TGTGCCAGCAGCCGAACAGGGGGCAATCAGCCCCAGCATTTT. Protein product: CASSRTGGNQPQHF.

V and J are TRBV6-2 or TRBV6-3 and TRBJ2-7; D might be TRBD1 (6 bases). V dropped 2 bases and J dropped 5 bases, with 25 bases sitting between them. This CDR3 region has 18 residues. CDR1 and CDR2 from the germline V gene are MNHEY and SVGEGT. CDR3 in amino acids: CASSYPPSQQGWKDEQYF. CDR3 sequence (DNA): TGTGCCAGCAGTTACCCCCCCTCGCAACAGGGATGGAAGGACGAGCAGTACTTC.

This chain connects TRBV30 to TRBJ2-7; 8 nucleotides agree with TRBD2. The CDR3 runs to 16 residues. Germline assignment: CDR1 GTSNPN and CDR2 SVGIG (reference sequence). The V gene end was trimmed by 1 base and the J gene end by 5 bases; junction bases not matched to a gene: 13. The CDR3 region is CAWSGTGGRLRHEQYF. CDR3 coding DNA: TGTGCCTGGAGTGGAACGGGGGGGCGCTTAAGGCACGAGCAGTACTTC. Full variable domain (missing parts from reference TRBV30 and TRBJ2-7): SQTIHQWPATLVQPVGSPLSLECTVEGTSNPNLYWYRQAAGRGLQLLFYSVGIGQISSEVPQNLSASRPQDRQFILSSKKLLLSDSGFYLCAWSGTGGRLRHEQYFGPGTRLTVT.

V is TRBV11-2 and J is TRBJ1-5; D is undetermined. The germline gives CDR1 SGHAT, CDR2 FQNNGV. This CDR3 has 15 amino acids. V lost 2 bases to trimming and J lost 7 bases, with 15 bases between them. The CDR3 DNA reads TGTGCCAGCAGCTTATCAAGGACTTCCGGCCAGCCCCAGCATTTT. Translating it yields CASSLSRTSGQPQHF. The full variable domain, its missing parts supplied by reference TRBV11-2 and TRBJ1-5, is EAGVAQSPRYKIIEKRQSVAFWCNPISGHATLYWYQQILGQGPKLLIQFQNNGVVDDSQLPKDRFSAERLKGVDSTLKIQPAKLEDSAVYLCASSLSRTSGQPQHFGDGTRLSIL.

The V and J genes are TRBV27 and TRBJ2-1; unclear D gene. Germline-derived CDR1 and CDR2 are MNHEY and SMNVEV (reference sequence). The CDR3 runs to 14 residues. The V end was cut by 0 bases, the J end by 5 bases, with 8 bases between. Written as DNA, the CDR3 is TGTGCCAGCAGTTTATCTCGGGTAAACAATGAGCAGTTCTTC. Its translation is CASSLSRVNNEQFF.

This chain connects TRBV30 to TRBJ2-1, with 7 bases fitting TRBD1. With V trimmed by 3 bases and J by 9 bases, 8 bases remained unmatched. The CDR3 consists of 13 residues. Germline assignment: CDR1 GTSNPN and CDR2 SVGIG (reference sequence). The CDR3 spells CAWSRGQLREQFF. For the CDR3, the DNA is TGTGCCTGGAGCAGGGGACAGCTACGTGAGCAGTTCTTC.